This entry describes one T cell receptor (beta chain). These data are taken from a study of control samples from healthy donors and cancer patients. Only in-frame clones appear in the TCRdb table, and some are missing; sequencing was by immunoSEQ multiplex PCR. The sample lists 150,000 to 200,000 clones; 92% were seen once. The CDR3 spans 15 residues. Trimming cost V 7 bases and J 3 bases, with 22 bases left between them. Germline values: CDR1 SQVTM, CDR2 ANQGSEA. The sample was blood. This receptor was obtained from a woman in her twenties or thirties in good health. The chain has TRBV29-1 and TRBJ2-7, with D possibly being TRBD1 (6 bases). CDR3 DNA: TGCAGCGCTCTACTGCCCACAGGGCGAATCTACGAGCAGTACTTC. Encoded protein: CSALLPTGRIYEQYF.